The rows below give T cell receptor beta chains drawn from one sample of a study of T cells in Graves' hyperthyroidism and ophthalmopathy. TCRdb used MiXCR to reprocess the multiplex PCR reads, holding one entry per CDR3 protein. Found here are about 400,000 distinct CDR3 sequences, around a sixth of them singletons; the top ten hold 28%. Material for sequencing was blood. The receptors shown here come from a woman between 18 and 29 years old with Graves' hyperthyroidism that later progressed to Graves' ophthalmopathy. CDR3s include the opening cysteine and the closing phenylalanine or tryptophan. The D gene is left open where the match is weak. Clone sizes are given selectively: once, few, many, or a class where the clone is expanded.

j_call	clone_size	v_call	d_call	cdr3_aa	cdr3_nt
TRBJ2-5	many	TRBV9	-	CASSMWDQIQETQYF	TGTGCCAGCAGCATGTGGGACCAAATCCAAGAGACCCAGTACTTC
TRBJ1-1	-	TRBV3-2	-	CASSQAVGTEAFF	TGTGCCAGCAGCCAAGCGGTGGGCACTGAAGCTTTCTTT
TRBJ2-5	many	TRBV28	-	CASSRSTGETQYF	TGTGCCAGCAGCCGGTCCACGGGAGAGACCCAGTACTTC
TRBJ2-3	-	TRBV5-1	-	CASSFSRTATDTQYF	TGCGCCAGCAGCTTCTCGCGTACCGCCACAGATACGCAGTATTTT
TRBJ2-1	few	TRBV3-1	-	CASSSGHRAYNEQFF	TGTGCCAGCTCATCTGGACACCGGGCCTACAATGAGCAGTTCTTC
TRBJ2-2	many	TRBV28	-	CASRKQYTGELFF	TGTGCCAGCAGGAAACAGTACACCGGGGAGCTGTTTTTT
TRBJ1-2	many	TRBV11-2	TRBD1	CASNEQGNYGYTF	TGTGCCAGCAACGAACAGGGGAACTATGGCTACACCTTC
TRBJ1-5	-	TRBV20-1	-	CSARDRGRSNQPRHF	TGCAGTGCTAGAGATCGGGGGCGAAGCAATCAGCCCCGGCATTTT
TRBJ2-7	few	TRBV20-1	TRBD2	CSAKGTSGATYEQYF	TGCAGTGCGAAGGGGACTAGCGGGGCCACCTACGAGCAGTACTTC
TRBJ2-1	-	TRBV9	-	CASSTGTSEKFF	TGTGCCAGCAGCACAGGGACTTCGGAGAAGTTCTTC
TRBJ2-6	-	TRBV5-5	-	CASTSRALGTGANVLTF	TGTGCCAGCACGTCACGGGCACTTGGAACTGGGGCCAACGTCCTGACTTTC
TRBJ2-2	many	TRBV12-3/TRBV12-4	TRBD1	CASSDRGRGTGELFF	TGTGCCAGCAGTGACAGGGGGCGCGGCACCGGGGAGCTGTTTTTT
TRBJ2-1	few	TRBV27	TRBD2	CASSSILAGGPSYNEQFF	TGTGCCAGCAGTTCCATTCTAGCGGGAGGGCCCTCCTACAATGAGCAGTTCTTC
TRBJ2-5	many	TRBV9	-	CASSVNGWGQETQYF	TGTGCCAGCAGCGTAAACGGTTGGGGCCAAGAGACCCAGTACTTC
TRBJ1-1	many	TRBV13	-	CASRKAANTEAFF	TGTGCCAGCAGGAAAGCGGCGAACACTGAAGCTTTCTTT
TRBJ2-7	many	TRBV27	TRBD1	CASSVGTGKSEQYF	TGTGCCAGCAGTGTGGGGACAGGGAAGAGCGAGCAGTACTTC
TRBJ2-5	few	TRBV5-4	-	CASSLPSSQETQYF	TGTGCCAGCAGCTTACCTAGCAGCCAAGAGACCCAGTACTTC
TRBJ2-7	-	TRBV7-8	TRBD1	CASSPVQGELSYEQYF	TGTGCCAGCAGCCCGGTACAGGGGGAACTCTCCTACGAGCAGTACTTC
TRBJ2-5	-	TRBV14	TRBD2	CASSQDWASGRETQYF	TGTGCCAGCAGCCAAGATTGGGCTAGCGGGCGCGAGACCCAGTACTTC
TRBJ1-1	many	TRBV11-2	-	CASSLVWRNTEAFF	TGTGCCAGCAGCTTAGTCTGGAGGAACACTGAAGCTTTCTTT
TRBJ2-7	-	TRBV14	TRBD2	CASSQETGGPSYEQYF	TGTGCCAGCAGCCAAGAAACGGGAGGGCCCTCCTACGAGCAGTACTTC
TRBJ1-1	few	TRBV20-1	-	CSALGAMNTEAFF	TGCAGTGCTCTAGGGGCAATGAACACTGAAGCTTTCTTT
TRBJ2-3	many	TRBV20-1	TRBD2	CSANRLAGDTQYF	TGCAGTGCTAACAGACTAGCGGGAGATACGCAGTATTTT
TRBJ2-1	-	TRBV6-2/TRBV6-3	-	CASSYSSLGSGVRDEQFF	TGTGCCAGCAGTTACTCTAGTCTCGGGTCAGGGGTTCGGGATGAGCAGTTCTTC
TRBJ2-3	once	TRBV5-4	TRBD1	CASSGRTGVIADTQYF	TGTGCCAGCAGCGGCCGGACAGGGGTGATCGCAGATACGCAGTATTTT
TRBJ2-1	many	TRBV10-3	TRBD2	CAIQSRLAENEQFF	TGTGCCATCCAATCCCGACTAGCGGAAAATGAGCAGTTCTTC
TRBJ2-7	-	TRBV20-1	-	CSASRGGGAYEQYF	TGCAGTGCTAGTCGGGGAGGTGGCGCCTACGAGCAGTACTTC
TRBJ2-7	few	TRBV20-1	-	CSARIGNYEQYF	TGCAGTGCTAGGATAGGGAACTACGAGCAGTACTTC
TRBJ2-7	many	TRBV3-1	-	CASSQGSGAGYEQYF	TGTGCCAGCAGCCAAGGATCGGGGGCGGGGTACGAGCAGTACTTC
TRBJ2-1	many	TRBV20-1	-	CSAPEVQTWYNEQFF	TGCAGTGCCCCCGAGGTTCAGACATGGTACAATGAGCAGTTCTTC
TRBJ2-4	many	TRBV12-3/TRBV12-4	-	CASSLGLGAKAKNIQYF	TGTGCCAGCAGTTTGGGGCTAGGGGCGAAGGCCAAAAACATTCAGTACTTC
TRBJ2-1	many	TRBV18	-	CASSPGANYNEQFF	TGTGCCAGCTCACCCGGGGCTAACTACAATGAGCAGTTCTTC
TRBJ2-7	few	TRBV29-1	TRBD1	CSVAKQGYTYEQYF	TGCAGCGTTGCCAAACAGGGGTATACCTACGAGCAGTACTTC
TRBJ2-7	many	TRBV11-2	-	CASSLDLWTEREQYF	TGTGCCAGCAGCTTAGATCTCTGGACAGAACGCGAGCAGTACTTC
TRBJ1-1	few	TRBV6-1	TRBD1	CASTGEERRSAEAFF	TGTGCCAGTACAGGGGAAGAGAGGCGCTCCGCTGAAGCTTTCTTT
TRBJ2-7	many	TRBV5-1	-	CASSPGATYEQYF	TGCGCCAGCAGCCCGGGGGCCACCTACGAGCAGTACTTC
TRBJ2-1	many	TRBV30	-	CAWTLLTNEQFF	TGTGCCTGGACTTTGTTGACCAATGAGCAGTTCTTC
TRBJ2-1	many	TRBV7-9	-	CASSPKGWGVNEQFF	TGTGCCAGCAGCCCAAAGGGTTGGGGTGTGAATGAGCAGTTCTTC
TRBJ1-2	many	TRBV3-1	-	CASSQETLNYGYTF	TGTGCCAGCAGCCAAGAGACACTAAACTATGGCTACACCTTC
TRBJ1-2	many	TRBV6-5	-	CASSYSEDRGYGYTF	TGTGCCAGCAGTTACTCTGAGGATCGGGGCTATGGCTACACCTTC